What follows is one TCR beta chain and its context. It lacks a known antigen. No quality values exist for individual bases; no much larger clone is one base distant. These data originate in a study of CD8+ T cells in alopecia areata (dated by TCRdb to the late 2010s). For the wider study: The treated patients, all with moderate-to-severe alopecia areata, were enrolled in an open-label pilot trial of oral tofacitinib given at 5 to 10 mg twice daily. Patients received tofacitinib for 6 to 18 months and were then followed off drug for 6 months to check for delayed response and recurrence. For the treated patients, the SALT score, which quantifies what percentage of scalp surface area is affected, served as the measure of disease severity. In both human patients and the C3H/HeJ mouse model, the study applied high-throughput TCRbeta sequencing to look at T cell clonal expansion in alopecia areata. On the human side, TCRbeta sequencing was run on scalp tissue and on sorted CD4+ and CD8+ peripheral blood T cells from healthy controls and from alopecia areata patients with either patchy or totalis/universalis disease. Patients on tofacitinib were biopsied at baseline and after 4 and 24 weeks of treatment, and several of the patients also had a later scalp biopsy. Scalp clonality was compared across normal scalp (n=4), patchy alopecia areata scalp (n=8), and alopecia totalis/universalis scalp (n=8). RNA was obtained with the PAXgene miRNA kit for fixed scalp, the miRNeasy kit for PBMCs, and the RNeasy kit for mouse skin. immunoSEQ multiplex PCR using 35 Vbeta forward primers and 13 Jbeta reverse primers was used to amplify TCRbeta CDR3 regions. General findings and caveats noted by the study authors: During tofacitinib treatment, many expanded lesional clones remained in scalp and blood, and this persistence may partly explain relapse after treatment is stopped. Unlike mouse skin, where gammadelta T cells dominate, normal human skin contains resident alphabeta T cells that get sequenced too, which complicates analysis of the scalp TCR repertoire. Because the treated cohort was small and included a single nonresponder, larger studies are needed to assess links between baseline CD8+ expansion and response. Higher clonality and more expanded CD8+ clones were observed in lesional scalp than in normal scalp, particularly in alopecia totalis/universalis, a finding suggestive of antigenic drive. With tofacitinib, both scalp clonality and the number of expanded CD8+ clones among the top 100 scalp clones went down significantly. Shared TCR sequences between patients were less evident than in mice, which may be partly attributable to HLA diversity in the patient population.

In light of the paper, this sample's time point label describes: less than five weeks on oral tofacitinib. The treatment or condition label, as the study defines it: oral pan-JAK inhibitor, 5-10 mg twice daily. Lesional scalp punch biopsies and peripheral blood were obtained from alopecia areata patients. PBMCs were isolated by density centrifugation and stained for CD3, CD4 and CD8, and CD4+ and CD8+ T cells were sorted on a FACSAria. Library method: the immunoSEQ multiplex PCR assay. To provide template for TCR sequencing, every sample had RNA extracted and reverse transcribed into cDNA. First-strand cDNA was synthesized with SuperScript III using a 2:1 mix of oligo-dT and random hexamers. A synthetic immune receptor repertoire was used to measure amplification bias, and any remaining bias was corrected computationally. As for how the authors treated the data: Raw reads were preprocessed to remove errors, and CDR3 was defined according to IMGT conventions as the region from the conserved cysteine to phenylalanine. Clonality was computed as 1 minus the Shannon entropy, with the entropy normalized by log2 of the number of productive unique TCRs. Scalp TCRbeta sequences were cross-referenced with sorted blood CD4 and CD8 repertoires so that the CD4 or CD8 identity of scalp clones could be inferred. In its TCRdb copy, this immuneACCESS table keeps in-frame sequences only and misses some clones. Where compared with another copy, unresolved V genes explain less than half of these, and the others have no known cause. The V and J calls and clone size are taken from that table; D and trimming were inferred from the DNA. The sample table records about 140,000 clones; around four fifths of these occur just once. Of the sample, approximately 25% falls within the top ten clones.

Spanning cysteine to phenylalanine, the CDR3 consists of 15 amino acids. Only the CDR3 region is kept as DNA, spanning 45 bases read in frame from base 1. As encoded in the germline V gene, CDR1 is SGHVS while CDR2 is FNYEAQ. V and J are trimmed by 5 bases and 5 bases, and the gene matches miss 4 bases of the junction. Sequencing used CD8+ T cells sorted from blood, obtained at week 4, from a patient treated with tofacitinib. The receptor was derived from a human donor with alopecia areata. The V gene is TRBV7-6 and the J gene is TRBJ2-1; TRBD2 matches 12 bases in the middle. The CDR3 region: CASSALAGGNNEQFF. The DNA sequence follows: TGTGCCAGCAGCGCCCTAGCGGGGGGGAACAATGAGCAGTTCTTC.